The 12 T cell receptor beta chains below were found in one sample sequenced in a study of blood T cell repertoires in COVID-19. The repertoire was sequenced with immunoSEQ multiplex PCR; TCRdb's copy has only in-frame clones and lacks some. The repertoire consists of 30,000 to 40,000 clones, with about 85% occurring once and the leading ten covering around 15%. Material: peripheral blood. Receptors were obtained from a human donor in a cohort sampled during active COVID-19.

The chain uses TRBV10-1 and TRBJ2-5; 11 bases line up with TRBD2. Trimming at V came to 6 bases and at J to 0 bases, leaving 12 bases not matched to a gene. Germline CDR1 WNHNN, CDR2 SYGVQD (reference sequence). The CDR3 totals 18 residues. The chain's CDR3 is CASSSRLAGGKYQETQYF. The CDR3 DNA follows: TGCGCCAGCAGCTCCCGCCTAGCGGGGGGCAAATACCAAGAGACCCAGTACTTC.

V usage is TRBV25-1 and J usage is TRBJ1-1, with D possibly being TRBD1 (6 bases). CDR3 length: 12 amino acids. With 7 bases removed from V and 8 bases from J, the gap between germline ends came to 14 bases. The germline V gene encodes CDR1 MGHDK and CDR2 SYGVNS. The CDR3 nucleotides are TGTGCCAGCAAAAGCGGGGGCCGGGAAGCTTTCTTT. Residues: CASKSGGREAFF.

This clone occurred once. The chain has TRBV6-5 and TRBJ1-3, with 11 bases identical to TRBD1. Per the germline V gene, CDR1 is MNHEY and CDR2 is SVGAGI. The length of the CDR3 is 14 residues. The V and J ends lost 9 bases and 6 bases, in that order; junction bases with no gene match: 7. CDR3 residues: CASRTGGLLNTIYF. In DNA form, the CDR3 reads TGTGCCAGTCGGACAGGGGGCTTGTTAAACACCATATATTTT.

This chain uses TRBV11-2 with TRBJ2-1; 11 bases are shared with TRBD2. V was clipped by 3 bases and J by 8 bases; unmatched bases: 6. CDR3 size: 15 residues. CDR1 and CDR2 from the germline V gene are SGHAT and FQNNGV. DNA for the CDR3: TGTGCCAGCAGCTTGGCACTAGCGGGGGCCGATGAGCAGTTCTTC. Translation: CASSLALAGADEQFF.

This clone was seen only a few times. The genes are TRBV5-4 and TRBJ2-7; 10 nucleotides agree with TRBD1. The V gene end was trimmed by 4 bases and the J gene end by 7 bases; junction bases not matched to a gene: 11. This CDR3 is built from 15 residues. Germline CDR1 is SGHNT and CDR2 is YYREEE (reference sequence). The CDR3 is CASSAGNRDRGEQYF. The CDR3 DNA is TGTGCCAGCAGCGCTGGAAACCGGGACAGGGGAGAGCAGTACTTC.

The gene calls are TRBV5-1 and TRBJ2-7; D possibly corresponds to TRBD2 (6 bases). The CDR3 contains 16 residues. V was trimmed by 0 bases and J by 2 bases, leaving 15 bases between them. Germline V gene lookup returns CDR1 SGHRS and CDR2 YFSETQ. The CDR3 DNA is TGCGCCAGCAGCTTGGGGGGCGGGACTGTTCCCTACGAGCAGTACTTC. Translated, it gives CASSLGGGTVPYEQYF.

CDR3 sequence: CASRGQGTGELFF. The CDR3 bases are TGCGCCAGCAGGGGACAAGGGACCGGGGAGCTGTTTTTT. V gene TRBV5-1 combines with J gene TRBJ2-2, with a possible D match to TRBD1 (6 bases). The CDR3 extends over 13 amino acids. The germline V and J ends were trimmed by 5 bases and 5 bases, with 10 bases remaining between them. CDR1 is SGHRS, CDR2 YFSETQ, per germline. Together with reference TRBV5-1 and TRBJ2-2, the CDR3 gives the full variable domain: KAGVTQTPRYLIKTRGQQVTLSCSPISGHRSVSWYQQTPGQGLQFLFEYFSETQRNKGNFPGRFSGRQFSNSRSEMNVSTLELGDSALYLCASRGQGTGELFFGEGSRLTVL.

The chain couples TRBV7-3 to TRBJ2-2; D not certain. The CDR3 loop spans 13 amino acids. Germline CDR1 SGHTA, CDR2 FQGTGA. V was shortened by 3 bases and J by 8 bases, with 10 bases between the two germline ends. The CDR3 nucleotides are TGTGCCAGCAGCTTGGAGCGCCGAGGGGAGCTGTTTTTT. This translates into CASSLERRGELFF. Drawing the rest from reference TRBV7-3 and TRBJ2-2, the complete variable domain is GAGVSQTPSNKVTEKGKYVELRCDPISGHTALYWYRQSLGQGPEFLIYFQGTGAADDSGLPNDRFFAVRPEGSVSTLKIQRTERGDSAVYLCASSLERRGELFFGEGSRLTVL.

The rearrangement links TRBV7-8 to TRBJ2-1; TRBD1 matches at 8 bases. Germline assignment: CDR1 SGHVS and CDR2 FQNEAQ. V shed 2 bases and J 2 bases; nucleotides not matched to a gene: 5. This CDR3 is built from 16 residues. CDR3 residues: CASSLYGDRPYNEQFF. In DNA, the CDR3 is TGTGCCAGCAGCTTATACGGGGACAGGCCCTACAATGAGCAGTTCTTC.

This rearrangement joins TRBV6-4 to TRBJ2-5, with D maybe TRBD1 (5 bases). Germline V gene lookup returns CDR1 MRHNA and CDR2 SNTAGT. The CDR3 length is 14 residues. Trimming cost V 2 bases and J 4 bases, with 11 bases left between them. CDR3 protein: CASSDPGLGETQYF. The CDR3 coding sequence is TGTGCCAGCAGTGACCCAGGGCTAGGAGAGACCCAGTACTTC.

The chain recombines TRBV5-1 with TRBJ2-5; 8 bases fit TRBD1. This CDR3 region has 13 residues. J lost 3 bases, V lost 7 bases, and 5 bases had no gene match. Germline CDR1 SGHRS, CDR2 YFSETQ. The DNA for the CDR3 is TGCGCCAGCCAACAGGGGGAGAAAGAGACCCAGTACTTC. Amino acid sequence: CASQQGEKETQYF.

J is TRBJ2-7 and V is TRBV5-4; 7 bases line up with TRBD1. Per germline, CDR1 SGHNT and CDR2 YYREEE (reference sequence). The ends lost 6 bases at V and 1 base at J; junction bases unmatched: 4. This CDR3 is 13 amino acids long. The CDR3, as DNA: TGTGCCAGCACCAAACAGGGGTCCTACGAGCAGTACTTC. This encodes CASTKQGSYEQYF. Combining the CDR3 with reference TRBV5-4 and TRBJ2-7 gives the whole variable domain ETGVTQSPTHLIKTRGQQVTLRCSSQSGHNTVSWYQQALGQGPQFIFQYYREEENGRGNFPPRFSGLQFPNYSSELNVNALELDDSALYLCASTKQGSYEQYFGPGTRLTVT.